This T cell receptor (beta chain) was observed in a study of blood T cell repertoires in COVID-19. Clones were sequenced by immunoSEQ multiplex PCR, and TCRdb holds only the in-frame ones, with some missing. The sample holds roughly 400,000 clones, approximately 89% seen once. All enrollees were roughly 18 to 95 years old and from 25 or so US areas. In germline, CDR1 is LNHDA, CDR2 SQIVND (reference sequence). Trimming left V 6 bases short and J 0 bases short, with 11 bases between. This CDR3 spans 14 amino acids. This TCR derives from a woman in her forties who had been exposed to COVID-19. V is TRBV19 and J is TRBJ1-1; possibly TRBD1 for D (5 bases). The sample was PBMCs or T cells enriched from blood (not recorded which). CDR3 amino acids: CASRPTGVNTEAFF. CDR3 DNA sequence: TGTGCCAGTAGGCCAACAGGAGTGAACACTGAAGCTTTCTTT. The full variable domain, completed using reference TRBV19 and TRBJ1-1, is DGGITQSPKYLFRKEGQNVTLSCEQNLNHDAMYWYRQDPGQGLRLIYYSQIVNDFQKGDIAEGYSVSREKKESFPLTVTSAQKNPTAFYLCASRPTGVNTEAFFGQGTRLTVV.